The present T cell receptor (beta chain) was sequenced within a study of shared clonotypes between healthy human individuals. Study background: Three plates each covered CD4 naive and memory; CD8 naive two, CD8 memory one. Study observations and caveats: In having few donors, the study represented limited genetic and exposure-history diversity.

Produced via immunoSEQ multiplex PCR; TCRdb's table is partial and in-frame only. The sample lists roughly 680,000 clones, just under 75% occurring once. A word on this clone: Its antigen is still unknown.

Germline lookup yields CDR1 MDHEN and CDR2 SYDVKM. The CDR3 covers 16 residues. The J segment lost 0 bases and the V segment lost 6 bases, leaving 4 bases of the junction unmatched. Everyone who donated was a Caucasian adult who lived in Nashville, Tennessee. The receptor was derived from a woman in her twenties or thirties in good health. The sequencing input was memory CD4+ T cells sorted from blood. Specified subset: CD45RA-negative fraction. The chain combines TRBV28 with TRBJ2-6; 8 bases map to TRBD2. The CDR3 loop reads CASRSGSPSGANVLTF. The CDR3 nucleotides read TGTGCCAGCAGAAGCGGGAGCCCCTCTGGGGCCAACGTCCTGACTTTC.